This TCR beta chain was recovered during a study of T cells in Graves' hyperthyroidism and ophthalmopathy. Authors of the study amplified TCR beta CDR3 regions from RNA transcripts. The TCR CDR3 first-round RT-PCR relied on the HTBI primer set. TCRdb itself ran the multiplex PCR reads through MiXCR, one entry per CDR3 protein. The sample has over 650,000 distinct CDR3 sequences, just under 45% seen once. This clonotype was seen a handful of times. This TCR came from an adult man with Graves' disease, either hyperthyroidism or ophthalmopathy (not recorded which). Sequencing was done on a sample of peripheral blood or thyroid tissue (not recorded which).

The CDR3 spells CASSLGRRNTEAFF. As DNA, the CDR3 is TGTGCCAGCAGTCTAGGCAGGAGGAACACTGAAGCTTTCTTT. The chain joins TRBV13 to TRBJ1-1; D is ambiguous. The CDR3 runs 14 residues. Germline V lookup: CDR1 PRHDT, CDR2 FYEKMQ (reference sequence). V lost 6 bases to trimming and J lost 1 base, with 12 bases between them.